The entry below gives a single T cell receptor (beta chain) sequence along with its context. This specimen belongs to a study of brain T cells in children with intractable seizures. Surgery cases with the highest brain T cell transcript signatures were chosen for sequencing. This CDR3 has 14 residues. Trimming removed 2 bases from V and 10 bases from J, with 12 bases in between. Germline V CDR1 and CDR2: MNHNS, SASEGT. The protocol was immunoSEQ multiplex PCR, while the TCRdb copy is restricted to in-frame clones and leaves out a portion. The profile shows fewer than 80,000 clones, roughly 95% of them singletons.

The chain recombines TRBV6-1 with TRBJ1-6; D unresolved. This specimen was peripheral blood, taken at surgery. This TCR was sampled from a boy under two years old with focal cortical dysplasia and intractable seizures. The CDR3 sequence: CASSEMGLKSPLHF. In DNA, the CDR3 is TGTGCCAGCAGTGAAATGGGCTTGAAATCACCCCTCCACTTT.